This T cell receptor beta chain was sequenced for a study of Ad26.COV2.S vaccination and SARS-CoV-2 variants. This CDR3 has 17 amino acids. Germline V gene lookup returns CDR1 MDHEN and CDR2 SYDVKM. V dropped 5 bases and J dropped 3 bases, with 23 bases sitting between them. Repertoires were generated with immunoSEQ multiplex PCR, while TCRdb's copy carries only in-frame clones and drops some. Among about 350,000 clones listed, around nine tenths were seen once. Treatment indicated: over 15 received Ad26.COV2.S at low or high dose, single or two shots; about 5 received placebo; per-sample allocation not given. The investigators took samples on day 63 after the first vaccine or placebo injection. What was given as vaccine was an Ad26 vector encoding Wuhan-strain SARS-CoV-2 spike.

The V and J genes are TRBV28 and TRBJ2-7, with D uncertain. The sequencing used peripheral blood, collected in a trial of Ad26.COV2.S vaccine versus placebo. This clonotype was obtained from a person between 18 and 65 years old who received the Ad26.COV2.S COVID-19 vaccine or a placebo. Here the CDR3 reads CASSQTTGLGILYEQYF. The CDR3 DNA reads TGTGCCAGCAGTCAAACCACCGGTCTGGGAATCCTCTACGAGCAGTACTTC.